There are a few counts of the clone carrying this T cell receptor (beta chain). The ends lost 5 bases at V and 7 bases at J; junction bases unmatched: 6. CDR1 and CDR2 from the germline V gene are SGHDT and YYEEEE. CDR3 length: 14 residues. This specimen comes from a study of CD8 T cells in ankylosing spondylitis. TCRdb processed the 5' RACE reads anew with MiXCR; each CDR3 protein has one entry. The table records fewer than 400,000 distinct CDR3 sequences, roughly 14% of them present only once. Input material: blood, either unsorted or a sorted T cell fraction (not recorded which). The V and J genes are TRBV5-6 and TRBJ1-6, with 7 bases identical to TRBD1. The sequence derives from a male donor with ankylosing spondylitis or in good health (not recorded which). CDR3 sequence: CASRPGQRNSPLHF. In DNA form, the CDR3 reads TGTGCCAGCAGACCGGGACAGCGAAATTCACCCCTCCACTTT.